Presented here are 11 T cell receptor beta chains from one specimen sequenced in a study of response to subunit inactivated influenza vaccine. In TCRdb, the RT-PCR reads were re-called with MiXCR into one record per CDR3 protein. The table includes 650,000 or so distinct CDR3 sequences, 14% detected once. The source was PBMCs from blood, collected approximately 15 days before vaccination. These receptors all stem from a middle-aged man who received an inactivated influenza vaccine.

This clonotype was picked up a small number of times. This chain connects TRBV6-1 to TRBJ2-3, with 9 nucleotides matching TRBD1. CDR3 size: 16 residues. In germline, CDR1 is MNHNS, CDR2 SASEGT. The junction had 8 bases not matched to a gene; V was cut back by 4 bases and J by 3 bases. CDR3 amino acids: CASSGQGVKRTDTQYF. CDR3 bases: TGTGCCAGCAGTGGACAGGGGGTAAAGAGGACAGATACGCAGTATTTT.

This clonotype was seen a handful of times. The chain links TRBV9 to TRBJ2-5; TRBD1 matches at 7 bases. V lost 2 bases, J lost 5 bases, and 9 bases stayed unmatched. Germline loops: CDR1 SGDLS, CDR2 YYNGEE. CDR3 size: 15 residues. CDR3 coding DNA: TGTGCCAGCAGCGTCGAACTCAGGGGACAGGAGACCCAGTACTTC. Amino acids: CASSVELRGQETQYF.

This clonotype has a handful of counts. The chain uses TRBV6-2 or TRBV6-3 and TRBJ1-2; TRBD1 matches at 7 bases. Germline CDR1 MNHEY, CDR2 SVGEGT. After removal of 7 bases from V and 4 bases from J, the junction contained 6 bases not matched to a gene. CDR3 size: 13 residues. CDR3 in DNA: TGTGCCAGCACCAGAGGGGGCCTCTATGGCTACACCTTC. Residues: CASTRGGLYGYTF.

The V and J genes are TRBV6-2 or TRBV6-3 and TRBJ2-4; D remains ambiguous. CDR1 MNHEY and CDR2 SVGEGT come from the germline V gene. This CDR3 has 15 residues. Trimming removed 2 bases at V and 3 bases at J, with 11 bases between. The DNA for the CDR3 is TGTGCCAGCAGTTACGGGCAGGCGGTCAAAAACATTCAGTACTTC. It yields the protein CASSYGQAVKNIQYF.

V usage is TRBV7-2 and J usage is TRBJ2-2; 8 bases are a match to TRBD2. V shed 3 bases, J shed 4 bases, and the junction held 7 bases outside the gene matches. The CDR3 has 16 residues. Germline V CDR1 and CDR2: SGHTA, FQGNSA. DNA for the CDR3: TGTGCCAGCAGCTTTCTTTCGGCGGGGGGCACCGGGGAGCTGTTTTTT. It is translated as CASSFLSAGGTGELFF.

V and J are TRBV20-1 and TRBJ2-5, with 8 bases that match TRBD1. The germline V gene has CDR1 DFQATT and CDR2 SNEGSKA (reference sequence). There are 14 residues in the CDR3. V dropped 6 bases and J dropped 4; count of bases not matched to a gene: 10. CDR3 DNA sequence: TGCAGTGCACCCCGACAGGGGCATCGAGAGACCCAGTACTTC. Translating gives CSAPRQGHRETQYF.

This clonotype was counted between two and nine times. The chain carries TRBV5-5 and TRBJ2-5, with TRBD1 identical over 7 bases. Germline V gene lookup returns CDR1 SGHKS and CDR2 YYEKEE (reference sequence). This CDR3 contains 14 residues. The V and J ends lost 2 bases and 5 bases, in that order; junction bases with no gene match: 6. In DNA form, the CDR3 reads TGTGCCAGCAGCTTAGGGGGCGCGTCGGAGACCCAGTACTTC. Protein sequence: CASSLGGASETQYF. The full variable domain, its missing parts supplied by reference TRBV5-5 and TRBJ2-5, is DAGVTQSPTHLIKTRGQQVTLRCSPISGHKSVSWYQQVLGQGPQFIFQYYEKEERGRGNFPDRFSARQFPNYSSELNVNALLLGDSALYLCASSLGGASETQYFGPGTRLLVL.

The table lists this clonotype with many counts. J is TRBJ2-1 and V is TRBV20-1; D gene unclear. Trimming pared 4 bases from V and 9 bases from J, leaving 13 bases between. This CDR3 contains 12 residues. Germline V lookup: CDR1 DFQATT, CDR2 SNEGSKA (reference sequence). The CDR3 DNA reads TGCAGTGCTAACCCGGGTGGACCTGAGCAGTTCTTC. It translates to CSANPGGPEQFF.

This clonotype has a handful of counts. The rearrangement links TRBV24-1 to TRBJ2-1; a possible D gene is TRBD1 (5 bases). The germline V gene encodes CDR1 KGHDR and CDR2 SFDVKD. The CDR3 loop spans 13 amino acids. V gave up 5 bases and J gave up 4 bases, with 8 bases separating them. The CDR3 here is CATSGGWYNEQFF. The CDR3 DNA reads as TGTGCCACCAGTGGGGGCTGGTACAATGAGCAGTTCTTC.

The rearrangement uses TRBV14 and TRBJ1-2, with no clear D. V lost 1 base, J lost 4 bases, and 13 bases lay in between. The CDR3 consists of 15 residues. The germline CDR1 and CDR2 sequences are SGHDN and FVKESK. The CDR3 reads CASSQVGYPGYGYTF. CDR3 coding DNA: TGTGCCAGCAGCCAAGTTGGTTATCCAGGCTATGGCTACACCTTC.

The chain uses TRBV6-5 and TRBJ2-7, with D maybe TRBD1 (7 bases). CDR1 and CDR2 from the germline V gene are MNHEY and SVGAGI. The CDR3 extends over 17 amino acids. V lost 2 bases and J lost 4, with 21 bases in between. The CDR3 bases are TGTGCCAGCAGTTACGCCGCGGGGACAGCGCTCGGGTACGAGCAGTACTTC. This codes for CASSYAAGTALGYEQYF.